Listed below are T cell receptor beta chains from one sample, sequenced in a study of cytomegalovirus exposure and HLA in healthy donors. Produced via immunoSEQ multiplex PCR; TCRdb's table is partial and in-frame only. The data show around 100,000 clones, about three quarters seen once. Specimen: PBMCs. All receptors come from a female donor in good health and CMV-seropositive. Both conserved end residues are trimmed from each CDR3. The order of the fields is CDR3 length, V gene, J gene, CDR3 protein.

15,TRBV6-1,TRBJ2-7,ASSGGLAGAKAYEQY
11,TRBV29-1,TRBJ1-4,SVGGRANEKLF
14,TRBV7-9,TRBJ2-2,ASRQRGAPNTGELF
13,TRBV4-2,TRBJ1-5,ASSQDGLSNQPQH
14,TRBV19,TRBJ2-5,ASSPGTGNIRETQY
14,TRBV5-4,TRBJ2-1,ASSLGLAESYNEQF
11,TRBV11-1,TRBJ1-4,ASSPGLNEKLF
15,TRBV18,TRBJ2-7,ASSPPIRTASSYEQY
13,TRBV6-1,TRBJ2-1,ASPTASGRGNEQF
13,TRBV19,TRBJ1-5,ASSDRGFGNQPQH
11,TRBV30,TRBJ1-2,AWDAGVNYGYT
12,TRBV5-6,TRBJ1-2,ASSLGQANYGYT
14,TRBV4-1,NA,ASSQESQRAAYEQY
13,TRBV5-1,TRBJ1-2,ASSFGGRYNYGYT
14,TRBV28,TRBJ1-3,ASSLPAMSSGNTIY
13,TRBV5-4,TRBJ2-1,ASTAVGGIRNEQF
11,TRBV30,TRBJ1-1,AWEGQANTEAF
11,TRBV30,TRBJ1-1,AWSVQAYTEAF
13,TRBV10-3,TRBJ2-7,AISESSQFSYEQY
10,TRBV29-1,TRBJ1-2,SASRGPAGYT